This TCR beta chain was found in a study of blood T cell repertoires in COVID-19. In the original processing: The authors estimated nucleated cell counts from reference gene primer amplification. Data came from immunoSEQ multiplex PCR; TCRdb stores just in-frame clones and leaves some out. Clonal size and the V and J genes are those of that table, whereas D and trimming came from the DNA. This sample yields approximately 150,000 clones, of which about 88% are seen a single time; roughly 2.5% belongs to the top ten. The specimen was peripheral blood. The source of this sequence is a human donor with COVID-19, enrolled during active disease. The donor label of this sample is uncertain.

As DNA, the CDR3 is TGTGCCAGCAGCTTAGAGGGGGCTACTGGCTATGGCTACACCTTC. Residues: CASSLEGATGYGYTF. This rearrangement joins TRBV11-2 to TRBJ1-2, with a weak D call TRBD1 (6 bases). This CDR3 region has 15 residues. Trimming left V 0 bases short and J 4 bases short, with 12 bases between. Looked up from germline, CDR1 is SGHAT and CDR2 is FQNNGV.